This T cell receptor beta chain appears in the sequencing data of a study of blood T cell repertoires in COVID-19. The V gene's germline CDR1 is SGHNT and CDR2 YYREEE (reference sequence). Trimming removed 4 bases at V and 11 bases at J, with 16 bases between. The CDR3 length is 12 residues. The authors' processing: Amplification with reference gene primers provided the estimates of nucleated cell counts. Clones were read by immunoSEQ multiplex PCR, and TCRdb kept only the in-frame ones, dropping some. V, J and clone size reflect that table, while D and trimming were determined from the DNA. Among 65,000 or so clones listed, just under 85% were seen once.

The V and J genes are TRBV5-4 and TRBJ2-7, with D possibly matching TRBD2 (6 bases). This clonotype was sampled from a man between 60 and 75 years old with acute or convalescent COVID-19. Sequences were obtained from peripheral blood. CDR3 in DNA: TGTGCCAGCAGCGTCAGGACAAGGGAGGAGTACTTC. Translation gives CASSVRTREEYF. Drawing the rest from reference TRBV5-4 and TRBJ2-7, the complete variable domain is ETGVTQSPTHLIKTRGQQVTLRCSSQSGHNTVSWYQQALGQGPQFIFQYYREEENGRGNFPPRFSGLQFPNYSSELNVNALELDDSALYLCASSVRTREEYFGPGTRLTVT.